This TCR beta chain appears in the sequencing data of a study of Ad26.COV2.S vaccination and SARS-CoV-2 variants. Germline-derived CDR1 and CDR2 are MNHEY and SVGAGI. Unmatched junction bases numbered 3, after V lost 2 bases and J lost 2 bases. The CDR3 spans 14 residues. Details on this clone: Distinct nucleotide sequences in the sample also encode this CDR3.

The protocol was immunoSEQ multiplex PCR, while the TCRdb copy is restricted to in-frame clones and leaves out a portion. There are about 680,000 clones in the sample; 89% occur only once, and about 1.5% lies in the top ten. The treatment: about 20 received Ad26.COV2.S at low or high dose, single or two shots; 5 received placebo; per-sample allocation not given. Sampling was performed 63 days after the first vaccine or placebo injection. Sequencing was performed on peripheral blood, taken in a trial of Ad26.COV2.S vaccine versus placebo. The source is a person between 18 and 65 years old who received the Ad26.COV2.S COVID-19 vaccine or a placebo. This sequence joins TRBV6-5 and TRBJ2-7; 7 bases line up with TRBD1. The CDR3 is CASSYDREPYEQYF. CDR3 bases: TGTGCCAGCAGTTACGACAGGGAGCCCTACGAGCAGTACTTC.